One sample yielded the 19 T cell receptor beta chains listed below, sequenced in a study of T cell repertoires in cytomegalovirus infection. One entry per CDR3 protein, called by TCRdb with MiXCR from the reads. The sample yields more than 400,000 distinct CDR3 sequences, about a quarter seen once. Sequencing input: PBMCs. The origin of the receptors is a human donor in good health (CMV status not recorded). Some clones in this sample may be carry-over from other donors' samples.

The rearrangement links TRBV11-3 to TRBJ2-1; 7 nucleotides agree with TRBD2. Trimming took 1 base from V and 6 from J; bases not matched to a gene: 6. This CDR3 comprises 15 residues. Per germline, CDR1 SGHNT and CDR2 YENEEA. The CDR3 sequence is CASSLGGRRFNEQFF. The DNA for the CDR3 is TGTGCCAGCAGCTTAGGCGGGAGAAGGTTCAATGAGCAGTTCTTC.

The rearrangement links TRBV20-1 to TRBJ2-7, with 7 positions matching TRBD1. Germline CDR1 DFQATT, CDR2 SNEGSKA (reference sequence). The CDR3 length is 13 residues. Trimming cost V 6 bases and J 2 bases; bases outside gene matches: 7. The CDR3 region is CSAFGQVAYEQYF. For the CDR3, the DNA is TGCAGTGCGTTCGGACAGGTTGCCTACGAGCAGTACTTC.

The rearrangement uses TRBV7-9 and TRBJ2-5; 7 positions agree with TRBD2. The CDR3 has 15 residues. Germline values: CDR1 SEHNR, CDR2 FQNEAQ (reference sequence). V dropped 5 bases and J dropped 5; count of bases not matched to a gene: 11. CDR3 loop: CASSPLTSALETQYF. CDR3 in DNA: TGTGCCAGCAGCCCGCTCACTAGCGCTTTGGAGACCCAGTACTTC.

This clonotype showed up many times. This chain uses TRBV7-2 with TRBJ1-6; 8 nucleotides match TRBD1. The CDR3 extends over 15 amino acids. From germline, CDR1 is SGHTA and CDR2 FQGNSA. The ends lost 5 bases at V and 6 bases at J; junction bases unmatched: 6. The CDR3 region is CASSAGQGGNSPLHF. CDR3 nucleotides: TGTGCCAGCAGCGCCGGACAGGGTGGTAATTCACCCCTCCACTTT.

The chain couples TRBV29-1 to TRBJ1-2; TRBD1 is a possible D gene (5 bases). The germline gives CDR1 SQVTM, CDR2 ANQGSEA. V lost 2 bases and J lost 3, with 13 bases in between. The CDR3 consists of 14 residues. The CDR3: CSVEIAGKDYGYTF. Written as DNA, the CDR3 is TGCAGCGTTGAAATCGCAGGGAAGGACTATGGCTACACCTTC.

J is TRBJ2-6 and V is TRBV9, with TRBD2 matching over 8 bases. Looked up from germline, CDR1 is SGDLS and CDR2 is YYNGEE. The CDR3 runs 17 residues. The J segment lost 3 bases and the V segment lost 4 bases, leaving 9 bases of the junction unmatched. The CDR3 protein is CASSREGGGFGANVLTF. Here the CDR3 DNA reads TGTGCCAGCAGCCGGGAGGGCGGAGGATTTGGGGCCAACGTCCTGACTTTC.

This clonotype has a handful of counts. Here the CDR3 reads CASHGRGDRANQPQHF. The DNA for the CDR3 is TGTGCCAGCCATGGTCGGGGCGATCGTGCCAATCAGCCCCAGCATTTT. This chain connects TRBV19 to TRBJ1-5; D is perhaps TRBD1 (5 bases). This CDR3 has 16 amino acids. V was cut by 9 bases and J by 3 bases, with 21 bases left in between. Germline V gene sequence: CDR1 LNHDA, CDR2 SQIVND (reference sequence).

The CDR3 DNA sequence: TGTGCCAGCAGCCTCAGCCGCTCTGGGGCCAACGTCCTGACTTTC. It translates to CASSLSRSGANVLTF. V is TRBV28 and J is TRBJ2-6; D uncertain. The V gene lost 6 bases and the J gene lost 0 bases, with 9 bases spanning the gap. This CDR3 region has 15 residues. Per the germline V gene, CDR1 is MDHEN and CDR2 is SYDVKM.

The chain combines TRBV12-3 or TRBV12-4 with TRBJ1-1; tentatively, D is TRBD1 (5 bases). CDR3 length: 14 residues. Trimming left V 6 bases short and J 0 bases short, with 11 bases between. DNA of the CDR3: TGTGCCAGCAGACCACAGGACTTGAACACTGAAGCTTTCTTT. This translates into CASRPQDLNTEAFF.

In its sample, this clonotype was seen a few times. The chain uses TRBV11-2 and TRBJ2-1; no definite D call. This CDR3 contains 14 residues. V lost 5 bases, J lost 6 bases, and 14 bases lay in between. Germline CDR1 and CDR2: SGHAT and FQNNGV. The CDR3 DNA reads TGTGCCAGCAGCATAAAGGGCAGGTTCAATGAGCAGTTCTTC. This encodes CASSIKGRFNEQFF.

The sample holds many counts of this clonotype. The chain joins TRBV10-2 to TRBJ1-2, with D perhaps TRBD1 (6 bases). V lost 6 bases and J lost 4, with 15 bases in between. The germline CDR1 and CDR2 sequences are WSHSY and SAAADI. This CDR3 has 14 amino acids. The CDR3 region is CASSLQGPVYGYTF. DNA for the CDR3: TGCGCCAGCAGCTTACAGGGACCCGTCTATGGCTACACCTTC.

This clonotype was counted only a few times. This chain joins TRBV6-4 and TRBJ2-3; TRBD2 agrees at 9 bases. The CDR3 length is 14 residues. Looked up from germline, CDR1 is MRHNA and CDR2 is SNTAGT. J gave up 4 bases and V 3 bases, and 2 bases lay outside the gene matches. The CDR3 loop reads CASSEREGPDTQYF. CDR3 coding DNA: TGTGCCAGCAGTGAGCGGGAGGGCCCAGATACGCAGTATTTT.

Concerning this clonotype: A much larger clone lies one base from this, so it may be a read error. V is TRBV7-2 and J is TRBJ1-4; D remains ambiguous. The V gene's germline CDR1 is SGHTA and CDR2 FQGNSA. This CDR3 has 13 amino acids. The CDR3: CASSIAINEKLFF. In DNA, the CDR3 is TGTGCCAGCAGCATAGCAATTAATGAAAAACTGTTTTTT. Using reference TRBV7-2 and TRBJ1-4 for the parts outside the CDR3, the full variable domain is GAGVSQSPSNKVTEKGKDVELRCDPISGHTALYWYRQSLGQGLEFLIYFQGNSAPDKSGLPSDRFSAERTGGSVSTLTIQRTQQEDSAVYLCASSIAINEKLFFGSGTQLSVL.

The V call is TRBV11-2, the J call TRBJ2-2, with D maybe TRBD2 (6 bases). Trimming took 8 bases from V and 0 from J, leaving 16 bases between them. Germline CDR1 and CDR2: SGHAT and FQNNGV. CDR3 length: 16 residues. The CDR3, as DNA: TGTGCCAGCTTGGGGAGGACCCTAACGAACACCGGGGAGCTGTTTTTT. This codes for CASLGRTLTNTGELFF. Filled out from reference TRBV11-2 and TRBJ2-2, the complete variable domain reads EAGVAQSPRYKIIEKRQSVAFWCNPISGHATLYWYQQILGQGPKLLIQFQNNGVVDDSQLPKDRFSAERLKGVDSTLKIQPAKLEDSAVYLCASLGRTLTNTGELFFGEGSRLTVL.

The sample holds many counts of this clonotype. This rearrangement joins TRBV7-2 to TRBJ1-1; unclear D gene. With 0 bases removed from V and 5 bases from J, the gap between germline ends came to 10 bases. In germline, CDR1 is SGHTA, CDR2 FQGNSA. The CDR3 sequence is 14 residues long. The CDR3: CASSLAGRTTEAFF. CDR3 nucleotides: TGTGCCAGCAGCTTAGCGGGGAGAACAACTGAAGCTTTCTTT.

The CDR3 loop is CASSLMASTYNEQFF. The CDR3 coding sequence is TGTGCCAGCAGTTTGATGGCTTCAACCTACAATGAGCAGTTCTTC. The chain combines TRBV12-3 or TRBV12-4 with TRBJ2-1; D ambiguous. The V gene lost 3 bases and the J gene lost 2 bases, with 11 bases spanning the gap. CDR3 length equals 15 residues.

In this sample, this clonotype turned up a few times. CDR3 amino acids: CATTRNSYNEQFF. The CDR3, as DNA: TGTGCCACCACTAGAAATTCCTACAATGAGCAGTTCTTC. The chain joins TRBV10-3 to TRBJ2-1; a possible D gene is TRBD2 (5 bases). There are 13 residues in the CDR3. Trimming pared 10 bases from V and 1 base from J, leaving 11 bases between. Germline V gene data show CDR1 as ENHRY and CDR2 as SYGVKD.

With regard to this clonotype: It may be a read error: a sequence one base away is much more abundant. V gene TRBV7-2 combines with J gene TRBJ1-4; D is possibly TRBD1 (5 bases). In germline, CDR1 is SGHTA, CDR2 FQGNSA. The ends were cut back, 1 base at V and 4 bases at J, with 7 bases in the middle. This CDR3 region has 14 residues. The CDR3 coding sequence is TGTGCCAGCAGCTTAGAACAGGTTAATGAAAAACTGTTTTTT. It yields the protein CASSLEQVNEKLFF.

The chain employs TRBV6-1 and TRBJ2-7; no clear D. Trimming left V 6 bases short and J 0 bases short, with 12 bases between. The CDR3 runs to 14 residues. The germline gives CDR1 MNHNS, CDR2 SASEGT. The CDR3 is CASSSGPPSYEQYV. The CDR3 nucleotides read TGTGCCAGCAGCTCGGGTCCCCCCTCCTACGAGCAGTACGTC.